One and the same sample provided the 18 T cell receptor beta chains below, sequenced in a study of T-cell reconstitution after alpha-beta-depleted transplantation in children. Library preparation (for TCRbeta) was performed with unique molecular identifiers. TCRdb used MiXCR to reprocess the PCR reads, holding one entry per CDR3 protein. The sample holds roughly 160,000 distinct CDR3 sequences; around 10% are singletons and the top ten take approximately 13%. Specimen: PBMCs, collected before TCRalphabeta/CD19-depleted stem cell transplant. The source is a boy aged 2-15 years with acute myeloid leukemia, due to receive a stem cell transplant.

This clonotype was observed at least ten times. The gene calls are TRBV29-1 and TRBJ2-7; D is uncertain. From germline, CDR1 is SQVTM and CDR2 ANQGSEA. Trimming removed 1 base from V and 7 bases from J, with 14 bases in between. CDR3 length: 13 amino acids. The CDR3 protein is CSVEGPALREQYF. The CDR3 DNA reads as TGCAGCGTTGAAGGACCAGCCCTACGGGAGCAGTACTTC.

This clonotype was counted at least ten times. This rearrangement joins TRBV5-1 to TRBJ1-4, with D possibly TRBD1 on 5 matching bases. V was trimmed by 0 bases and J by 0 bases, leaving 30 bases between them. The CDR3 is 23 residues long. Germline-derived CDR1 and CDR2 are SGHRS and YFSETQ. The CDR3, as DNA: TGCGCCAGCAGCTTGGATTACGGGTCGGCAGGGTTGAATCGAATCGCAACTAATGAAAAACTGTTTTTT. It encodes CASSLDYGSAGLNRIATNEKLFF.

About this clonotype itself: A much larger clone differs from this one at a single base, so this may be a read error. DNA for the CDR3: TGCTGTGCTAGAGGGCCGCTGCGTGGTACGCAGTATTTT. Translation: CCARGPLRGTQYF. The chain combines TRBV20-1 with TRBJ2-3; possibly TRBD2 for D (5 bases). Germline V lookup: CDR1 DFQATT, CDR2 SNEGSKA (reference sequence). CDR3 size: 13 residues.

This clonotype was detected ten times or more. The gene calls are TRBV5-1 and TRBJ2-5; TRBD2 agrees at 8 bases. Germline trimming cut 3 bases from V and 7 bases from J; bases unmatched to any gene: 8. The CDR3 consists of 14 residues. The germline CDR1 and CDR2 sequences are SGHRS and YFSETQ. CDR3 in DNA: TGCGCCAGCAGCTCGGGACTAGATCTTCGGACCCAGTACTTC. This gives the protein CASSSGLDLRTQYF. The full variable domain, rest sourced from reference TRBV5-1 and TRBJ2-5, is KAGVTQTPRYLIKTRGQQVTLSCSPISGHRSVSWYQQTPGQGLQFLFEYFSETQRNKGNFPGRFSGRQFSNSRSEMNVSTLELGDSALYLCASSSGLDLRTQYFGPGTRLLVL.

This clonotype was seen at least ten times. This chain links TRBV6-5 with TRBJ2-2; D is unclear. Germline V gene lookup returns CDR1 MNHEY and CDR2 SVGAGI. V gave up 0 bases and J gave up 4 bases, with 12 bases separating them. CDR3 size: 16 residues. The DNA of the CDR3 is TGTGCCAGCAGTTACTCCGCCGGCGGCAGCACCGGGGAGCTGTTTTTT. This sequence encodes CASSYSAGGSTGELFF.

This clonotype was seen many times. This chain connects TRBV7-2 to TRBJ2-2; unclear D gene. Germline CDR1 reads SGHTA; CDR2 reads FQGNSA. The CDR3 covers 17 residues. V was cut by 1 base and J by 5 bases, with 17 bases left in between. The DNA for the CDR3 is TGTGCCAGCAGCTTAGGGAACCGCATAGATTATACCGGGGAGCTGTTTTTT. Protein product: CASSLGNRIDYTGELFF.

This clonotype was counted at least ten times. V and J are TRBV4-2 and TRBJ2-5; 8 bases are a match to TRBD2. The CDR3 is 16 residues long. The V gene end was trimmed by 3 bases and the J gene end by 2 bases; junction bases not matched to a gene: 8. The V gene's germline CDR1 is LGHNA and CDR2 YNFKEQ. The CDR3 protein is CASSQVSGTRQETQYF. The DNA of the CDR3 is TGTGCCAGCAGCCAGGTTAGCGGGACTAGACAAGAGACCCAGTACTTC.

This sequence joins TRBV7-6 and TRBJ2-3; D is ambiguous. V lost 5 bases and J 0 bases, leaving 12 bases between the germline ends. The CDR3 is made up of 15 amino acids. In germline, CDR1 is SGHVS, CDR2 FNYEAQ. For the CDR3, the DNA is TGTGCCAGCAGCCCACAACTGGACAGCACAGATACGCAGTATTTT. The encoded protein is CASSPQLDSTDTQYF.

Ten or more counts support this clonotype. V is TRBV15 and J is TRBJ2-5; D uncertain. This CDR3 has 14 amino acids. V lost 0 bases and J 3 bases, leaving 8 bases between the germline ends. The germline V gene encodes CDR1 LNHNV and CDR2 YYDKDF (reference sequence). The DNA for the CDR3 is TGTGCCACCAGCAGAGATACGTGGGAAGAGACCCAGTACTTC. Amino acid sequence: CATSRDTWEETQYF.

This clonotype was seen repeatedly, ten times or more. CDR3 DNA: TGTGCCAGCAGCTTGACAGGGGAGATAGATACGCAGTATTTT. Translated, it gives CASSLTGEIDTQYF. This chain connects TRBV5-6 to TRBJ2-3, with 7 nucleotides matching TRBD1. This CDR3 has 14 residues. Unmatched junction bases numbered 4, after V lost 1 base and J lost 5 bases. CDR1 and CDR2 from the germline V gene are SGHDT and YYEEEE.

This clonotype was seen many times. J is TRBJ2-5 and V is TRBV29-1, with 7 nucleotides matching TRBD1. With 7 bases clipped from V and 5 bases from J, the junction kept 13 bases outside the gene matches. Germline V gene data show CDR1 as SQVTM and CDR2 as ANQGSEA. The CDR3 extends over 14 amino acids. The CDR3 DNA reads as TGCAGCGCAGCCGAAAACAGGGGCAGGGAGACCCAGTACTTC. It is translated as CSAAENRGRETQYF.

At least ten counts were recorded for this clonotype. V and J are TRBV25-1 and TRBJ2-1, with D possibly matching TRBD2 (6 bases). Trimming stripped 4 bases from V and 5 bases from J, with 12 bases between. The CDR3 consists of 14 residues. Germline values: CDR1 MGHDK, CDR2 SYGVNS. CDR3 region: CASSGISGHNEQFF. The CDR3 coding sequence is TGTGCCAGCAGTGGTATTAGCGGCCACAATGAGCAGTTCTTC.

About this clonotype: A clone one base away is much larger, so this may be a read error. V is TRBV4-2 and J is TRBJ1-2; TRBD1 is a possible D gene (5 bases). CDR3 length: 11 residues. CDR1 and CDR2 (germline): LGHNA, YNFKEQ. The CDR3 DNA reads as TGTGCCAGCAGCCCGGGGGGTGGCGACACCTTC. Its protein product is CASSPGGGDTF.

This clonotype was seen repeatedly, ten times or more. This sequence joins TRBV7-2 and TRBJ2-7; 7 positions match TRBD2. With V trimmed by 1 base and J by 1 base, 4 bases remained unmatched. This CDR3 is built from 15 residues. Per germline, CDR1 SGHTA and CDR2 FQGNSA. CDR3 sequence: CASSLGGAGSYEQYF. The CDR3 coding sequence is TGTGCCAGCAGCTTAGGGGGAGCGGGATCCTACGAGCAGTACTTC. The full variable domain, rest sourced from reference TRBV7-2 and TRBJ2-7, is GAGVSQSPSNKVTEKGKDVELRCDPISGHTALYWYRQSLGQGLEFLIYFQGNSAPDKSGLPSDRFSAERTGGSVSTLTIQRTQQEDSAVYLCASSLGGAGSYEQYFGPGTRLTVT.

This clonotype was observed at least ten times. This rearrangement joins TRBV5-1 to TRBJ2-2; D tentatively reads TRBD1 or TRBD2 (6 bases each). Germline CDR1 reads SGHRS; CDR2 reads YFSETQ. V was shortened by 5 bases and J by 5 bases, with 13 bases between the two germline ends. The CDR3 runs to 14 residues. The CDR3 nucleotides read TGCGCCAGCAGGAACGGGGGCCTTACCGGGGAGCTGTTTTTT. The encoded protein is CASRNGGLTGELFF.

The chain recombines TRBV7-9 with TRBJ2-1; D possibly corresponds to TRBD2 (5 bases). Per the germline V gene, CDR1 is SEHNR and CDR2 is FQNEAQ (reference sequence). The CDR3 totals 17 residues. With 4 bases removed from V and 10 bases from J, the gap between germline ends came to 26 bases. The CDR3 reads CASSSSVLDFSCNEQFF. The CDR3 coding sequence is TGTGCCAGCAGCTCGTCCGTACTAGATTTCTCCTGCAACGAGCAGTTCTTC. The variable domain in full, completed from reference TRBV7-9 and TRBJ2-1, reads DTGVSQNPRHKITKRGQNVTFRCDPISEHNRLYWYRQTLGQGPEFLTYFQNEAQLEKSRLLSDRFSAERPKGSFSTLEIQRTEQGDSAMYLCASSSSVLDFSCNEQFFGPGTRLTVL.

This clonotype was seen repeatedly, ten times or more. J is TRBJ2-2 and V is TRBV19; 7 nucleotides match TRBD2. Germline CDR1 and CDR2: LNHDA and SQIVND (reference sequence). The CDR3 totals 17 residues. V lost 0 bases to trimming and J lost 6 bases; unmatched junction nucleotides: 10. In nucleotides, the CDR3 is TGTGCCAGTAGTATAGATCTAGGCGGGAGTTACGCCGGGGAGCTGTTTTTT. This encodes CASSIDLGGSYAGELFF.

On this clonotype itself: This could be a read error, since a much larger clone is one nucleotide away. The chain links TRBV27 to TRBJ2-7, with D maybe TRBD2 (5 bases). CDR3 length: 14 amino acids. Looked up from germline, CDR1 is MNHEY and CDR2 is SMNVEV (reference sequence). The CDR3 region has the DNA TGTGCCAGCAGTTTATCGACGGACTCCTACGAGCAGTCCTTC. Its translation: CASSLSTDSYEQSF.